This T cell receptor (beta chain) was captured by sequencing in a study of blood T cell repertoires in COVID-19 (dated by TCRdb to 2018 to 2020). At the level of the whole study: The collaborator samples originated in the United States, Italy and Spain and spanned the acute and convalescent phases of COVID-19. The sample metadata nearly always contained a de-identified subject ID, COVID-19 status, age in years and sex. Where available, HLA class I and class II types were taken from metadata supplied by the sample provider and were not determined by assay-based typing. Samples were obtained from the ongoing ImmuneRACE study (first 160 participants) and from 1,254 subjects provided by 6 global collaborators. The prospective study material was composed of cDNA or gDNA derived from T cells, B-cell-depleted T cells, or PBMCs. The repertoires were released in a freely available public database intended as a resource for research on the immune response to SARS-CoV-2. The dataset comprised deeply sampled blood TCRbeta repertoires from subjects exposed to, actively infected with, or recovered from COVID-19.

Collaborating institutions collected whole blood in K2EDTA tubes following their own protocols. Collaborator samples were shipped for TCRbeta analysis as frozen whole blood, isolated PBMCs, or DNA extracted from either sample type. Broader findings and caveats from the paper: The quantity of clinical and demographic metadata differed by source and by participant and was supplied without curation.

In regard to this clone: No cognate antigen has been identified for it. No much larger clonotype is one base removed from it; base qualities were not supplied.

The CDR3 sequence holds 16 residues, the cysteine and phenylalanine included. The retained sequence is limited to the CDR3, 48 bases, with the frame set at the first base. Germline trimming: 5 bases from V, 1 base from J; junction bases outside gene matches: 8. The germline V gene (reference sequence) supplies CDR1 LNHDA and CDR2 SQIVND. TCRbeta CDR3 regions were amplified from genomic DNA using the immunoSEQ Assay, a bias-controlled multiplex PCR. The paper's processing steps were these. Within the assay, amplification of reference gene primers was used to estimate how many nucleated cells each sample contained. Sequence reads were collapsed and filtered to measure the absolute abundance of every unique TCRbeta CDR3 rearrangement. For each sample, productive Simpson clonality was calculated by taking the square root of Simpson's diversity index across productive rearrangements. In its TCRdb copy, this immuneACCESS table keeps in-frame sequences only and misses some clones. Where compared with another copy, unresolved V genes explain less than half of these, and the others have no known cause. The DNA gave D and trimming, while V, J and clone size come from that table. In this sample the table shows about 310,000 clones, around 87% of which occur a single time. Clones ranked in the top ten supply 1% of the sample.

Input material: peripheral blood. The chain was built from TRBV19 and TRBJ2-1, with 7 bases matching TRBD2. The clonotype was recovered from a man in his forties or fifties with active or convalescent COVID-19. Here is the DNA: TGTGCCAGTAGTGGCCTAACTAGCGCTTCCTACAATGAGCAGTTCTTC. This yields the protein CASSGLTSASYNEQFF.